One and the same sample provided the 11 T cell receptor beta chains below, sequenced in a study of cytotoxic CD8 clonotypes in ibrutinib-treated CLL. Generated by immunoSEQ multiplex PCR, the TCRdb table keeps only in-frame clones and is missing some. The sample consists of tens of thousands of clones, roughly 49% of them appearing once. Sequenced here: PBMCs, sampled before ibrutinib treatment. The receptors here all came from a human donor with chronic lymphocytic leukemia.

The V gene is TRBV27, the J gene TRBJ2-7; possible D gene TRBD1, 5 bases. This CDR3 has 14 residues. V was shortened by 3 bases and J by 0 bases, with 9 bases between the two germline ends. Germline lookup yields CDR1 MNHEY and CDR2 SMNVEV (reference sequence). The CDR3 sequence: CASSFWGSSYEQYF. The DNA for the CDR3 is TGTGCCAGCAGTTTTTGGGGCAGCTCCTACGAGCAGTACTTC.

This clone was recorded a few times. This sequence joins TRBV7-9 and TRBJ1-2, with no clear D. The CDR3 sequence is 13 residues long. Germline lookup yields CDR1 SEHNR and CDR2 FQNEAQ (reference sequence). Trimming shortened V by 3 bases and J by 8 bases, and 13 bases separated the two germline ends. CDR3 in amino acids: CASSFGERVGYTF. In DNA, the CDR3 is TGTGCCAGCAGCTTCGGTGAAAGGGTAGGCTACACCTTC.

The J gene is TRBJ1-2, the V gene TRBV5-1, with D unresolved. V was clipped by 2 bases and J by 1 base, with 12 bases between them. CDR1 and CDR2 from the germline V gene are SGHRS and YFSETQ. The CDR3 length is 15 residues. The CDR3 DNA sequence: TGCGCCAGCAGCTTAGGCGGAACTTTTAACTATGGCTACACCTTC. Amino acids: CASSLGGTFNYGYTF.

This clone has only a few counts. The chain is built from TRBV6-5 and TRBJ1-4; 8 bases are shared with TRBD1. The CDR3 totals 15 residues. The J segment lost 6 bases and the V segment lost 2 bases, leaving 5 bases of the junction unmatched. CDR1 is MNHEY, CDR2 SVGAGI, per germline. The CDR3 DNA is TGTGCCAGCAGTTACCGAACAGGGGGGGATGAAAAACTGTTTTTT. Translated, it gives CASSYRTGGDEKLFF.

This clone was detected a few times. The chain combines TRBV7-8 with TRBJ1-2; no clear D. CDR3 length: 13 amino acids. Germline CDR1 reads SGHVS; CDR2 reads FQNEAQ. Between the trimmed V and J ends, which lost 8 bases and 4 bases, there was a span of 14 bases. In DNA form, the CDR3 reads TGTGCCAGCTCCCGGGAGAGCCTCTATGGCTACACCTTC. Protein sequence: CASSRESLYGYTF. The full variable domain, with the rest looked up from reference TRBV7-8 and TRBJ1-2, is GAGVSQSPRYKVAKRGQDVALRCDPISGHVSLFWYQQALGQGPEFLTYFQNEAQLDKSGLPSDRFFAERPEGSVSTLKIQRTQQEDSAVYLCASSRESLYGYTFGSGTRLTVV.

This chain joins TRBV4-2 and TRBJ2-7, with D possibly TRBD2 on 6 matching bases. Trimming took 1 base from V and 3 from J, leaving 13 bases between them. The CDR3 consists of 15 residues. Germline lookup yields CDR1 LGHNA and CDR2 YNFKEQ. DNA for the CDR3: TGTGCCAGCAGCCAAGGGGGACTGAGAGACTACGAGCAGTACTTC. Protein product: CASSQGGLRDYEQYF.

This chain joins TRBV5-1 and TRBJ2-7; TRBD1 might be the D (6 bases). With 2 bases removed from V and 6 bases from J, the gap between germline ends came to 9 bases. The CDR3 spans 12 residues. The germline gives CDR1 SGHRS, CDR2 YFSETQ. The CDR3, as DNA: TGCGCCAGCAGCTTTGGGGACACCGAGCAGTACTTC. As protein: CASSFGDTEQYF.

This clone was counted a few times. This sequence joins TRBV6-1 and TRBJ1-1, with D unresolved. The CDR3 loop spans 13 amino acids. V was clipped by 3 bases and J by 0 bases, with 5 bases between them. CDR1 MNHNS and CDR2 SASEGT come from the germline V gene. The CDR3 loop reads CASSDLLNTEAFF. CDR3 sequence (DNA): TGTGCCAGCAGTGATTTATTGAACACTGAAGCTTTCTTT.

The chain employs TRBV11-1 and TRBJ1-2, with 10 bases identical to TRBD1. J was trimmed by 4 bases and V by 5 bases; bases with no gene match: 4. This CDR3 region has 14 residues. Germline values: CDR1 SGHAT, CDR2 FQDESV (reference sequence). The CDR3: CASSTGQGGYGYTF. As DNA, the CDR3 is TGTGCCAGCAGCACAGGACAGGGGGGCTATGGCTACACCTTC. The full variable domain, in which reference TRBV11-1 and TRBJ1-2 provide the parts outside the CDR3, is EAEVAQSPRYKITEKSQAVAFWCDPISGHATLYWYRQILGQGPELLVQFQDESVVDDSQLPKDRFSAERLKGVDSTLKIQPAELGDSAMYLCASSTGQGGYGYTFGSGTRLTVV.

V usage is TRBV9 and J usage is TRBJ2-2; D gene uncertain. The V gene's germline CDR1 is SGDLS and CDR2 YYNGEE. The CDR3 runs 17 residues. The ends were cut back, 1 base at V and 0 bases at J, with 13 bases in the middle. CDR3 in amino acids: CASSVRLSFANTGELFF. CDR3 nucleotides: TGTGCCAGCAGCGTAAGGCTTTCCTTCGCGAACACCGGGGAGCTGTTTTTT.

By share, this clone counts as medium-sized (0.01 to 0.1%). DNA of the CDR3: TGCAGCGTTTTAGGCTATGAGCAGTTCTTC. Translated, it gives CSVLGYEQFF. The genes are TRBV29-1 and TRBJ2-1; no definite D call. V shed 5 bases and J shed 8 bases, with 7 bases lying between them. This CDR3 comprises 10 residues. Germline CDR1 reads SQVTM; CDR2 reads ANQGSEA.